This T cell receptor beta chain originates from a study of shared clonotypes between healthy human individuals. Study as a whole: Each donor's CD8 memory used one plate, CD8 naive two, each CD4 subset three.

Donors were healthy HIV-negative adults without recently reported acute infections or vaccinations. Donors, without exception, were Caucasian adults residing in Nashville, Tennessee. As concerns this clone: As yet, its antigen is unknown.

Study observations and caveats: Sharing of clonotypes among donors was expected to vary with sequencing depth.

The J segment lost 0 bases and the V segment lost 7 bases, leaving 7 bases of the junction unmatched. In germline, CDR1 is GTSNPN, CDR2 SVGIG (reference sequence). The CDR3 consists of 14 residues. The table came from immunoSEQ multiplex PCR; TCRdb's copy has only in-frame clones and leaves some out. This sample has fewer than 850,000 clones, with roughly 78% found just once. Material for sequencing was memory CD4+ T cells sorted from blood. Indicated subset: CD45RA-negative fraction. The receptor's source is a woman aged 25 to 39 in good health. The chain has TRBV30 and TRBJ2-3; TRBD2 matches 7 bases. The CDR3 reads CASSGLFSTDTQYF. The CDR3 DNA is TGTGCCTCCTCGGGACTATTTAGCACAGATACGCAGTATTTT.